This T cell receptor beta chain is drawn from a study of metastatic and nonmetastatic thyroid tumors (dated by TCRdb to between 2020 and 2021). The study in broad terms: Repertoires were compared across peripheral blood and tumor or nodule tissue samples from malignant and benign thyroid patients.

None of the patients had been given any treatment before thyroid surgery. Using T-cell receptor beta sequencing, the study looked back at clinical samples from patients collected from about 2011 to 2018. This clone was counted at least ten times. This receptor's antigen is unknown. There are no base qualities to consult, and no much larger clone falls within one base. Study-wide findings and limitations: In both blood and tumor samples, TCR beta diversity was reported to be significantly higher in malignant tumors than in benign nodules.

Library preparation was by PCR. Instrument used: Illumina HiSeq 4000. High-throughput sequencing was used to profile the TCR beta-chain CDR3 region of every patient. As for the original processing: The researchers built a classifier to tell apart papillary thyroid cancer patients with distant metastasis, based on CDR3 differences among clinicopathological groups. To measure repertoire diversity the researchers used the Shannon index, while the Morisita-Horn index served to gauge how similar the tumor and blood repertoires were. TCRdb ran its own pipeline on the public reads, namely fastp trimming at Q25 and MiXCR clone calling, and kept in-frame beta chains. V and J calls and clone size were set by TCRdb, not the authors. Across this sample there are about 20,000 clones, with 18% seen only once. More than 2.5% of the sample is taken by the ten largest. The germline V gene gives CDR1 as MNHEY and CDR2 as SVGAGI. The CDR3 starts with the cysteine, ends with the phenylalanine, and has 19 residues. Only CDR3 DNA is held: 57 bases, read in frame from base 1. Here V drops 5 bases and J drops 0 bases, and the junction holds 13 bases not matched to any gene.

Sequencing was carried out using adjacent normal tissue. This receptor chain uses TRBV6-5 and TRBJ2-4, with 10 central nucleotides matching TRBD1. This receptor was obtained from a male donor with papillary thyroid cancer or a benign thyroid nodule (not recorded which). Some clones in this sample may be carry-over from other donors' samples. Here is the DNA: TGTGCCAGCAGTCCTCGTCCCGGGACAGGGGATCTAGCCAAAAACATTCAGTACTTC. Translated, it gives CASSPRPGTGDLAKNIQYF.